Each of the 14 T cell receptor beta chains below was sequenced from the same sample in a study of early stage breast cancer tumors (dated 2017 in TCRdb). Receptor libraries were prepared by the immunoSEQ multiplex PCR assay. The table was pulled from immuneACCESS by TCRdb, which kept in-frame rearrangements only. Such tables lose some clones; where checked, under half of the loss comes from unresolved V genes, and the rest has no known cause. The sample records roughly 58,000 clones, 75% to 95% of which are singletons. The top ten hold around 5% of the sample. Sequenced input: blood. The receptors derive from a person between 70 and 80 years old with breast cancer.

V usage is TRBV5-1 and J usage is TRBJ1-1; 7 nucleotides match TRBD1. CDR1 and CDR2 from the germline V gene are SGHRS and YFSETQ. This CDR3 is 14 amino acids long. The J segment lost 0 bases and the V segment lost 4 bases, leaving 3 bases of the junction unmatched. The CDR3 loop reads CASSVGQMNTEAFF. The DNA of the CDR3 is TGCGCCAGCAGCGTGGGACAGATGAACACTGAAGCTTTCTTT.

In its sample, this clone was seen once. The CDR3 reads CASSLSRVTEAFF. The CDR3 DNA sequence: TGTGCCAGCAGCTTAAGCAGGGTCACTGAAGCTTTCTTT. The rearrangement links TRBV7-2 to TRBJ1-1, with D possibly TRBD1 on 5 matching bases. This CDR3 is built from 13 residues. Per germline, CDR1 SGHTA and CDR2 FQGNSA. With 2 bases removed from V and 4 bases from J, the gap between germline ends came to 8 bases.

CDR3: CASSLTSGSLGEQFF. The CDR3 DNA is TGTGCCAGCAGCTTAACTAGCGGGAGTCTCGGCGAGCAGTTCTTC. The J gene is TRBJ2-1, the V gene TRBV7-3, with 9 nucleotides matching TRBD2. The V segment lost 0 bases and the J segment 10 bases; nucleotides outside the gene matches: 7. CDR3 length: 15 amino acids. Germline CDR1 reads SGHTA; CDR2 reads FQGTGA.

The CDR3 DNA follows: TGTGCCAGCAGAGAGAGCGGGGACCCCTACGAGCAGTACTTC. Amino acids: CASRESGDPYEQYF. The chain uses TRBV6-1 and TRBJ2-7; the match to TRBD2 covers 7 bases. The V gene end was trimmed by 6 bases and the J gene end by 2 bases; junction bases not matched to a gene: 7. CDR1 is MNHNS, CDR2 SASEGT, per germline. The CDR3 covers 14 residues.

The CDR3 region has the DNA TGTGCCAGCAGCGTAGAGGCGGGGGGGCCCAGCACAGATACGCAGTATTTT. This codes for CASSVEAGGPSTDTQYF. The J gene is TRBJ2-3, the V gene TRBV9; TRBD2 matches at 9 bases. The CDR3 is made up of 17 amino acids. V shed 0 bases and J 0 bases; nucleotides not matched to a gene: 5. Germline CDR1 reads SGDLS; CDR2 reads YYNGEE.

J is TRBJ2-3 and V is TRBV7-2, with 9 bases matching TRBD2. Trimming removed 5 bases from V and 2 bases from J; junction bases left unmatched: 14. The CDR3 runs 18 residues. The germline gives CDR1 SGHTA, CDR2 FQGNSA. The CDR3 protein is CASSTGAGGARNTDTQYF. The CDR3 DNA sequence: TGTGCCAGCAGCACTGGGGCGGGGGGGGCGCGGAACACAGATACGCAGTATTTT.

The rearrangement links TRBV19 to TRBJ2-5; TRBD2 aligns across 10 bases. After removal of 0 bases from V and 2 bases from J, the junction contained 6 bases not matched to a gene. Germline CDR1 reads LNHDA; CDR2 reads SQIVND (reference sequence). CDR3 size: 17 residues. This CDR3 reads CASSIDSSGGAQETQYF. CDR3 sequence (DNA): TGTGCCAGTAGTATAGATTCTAGCGGGGGAGCACAAGAGACCCAGTACTTC.

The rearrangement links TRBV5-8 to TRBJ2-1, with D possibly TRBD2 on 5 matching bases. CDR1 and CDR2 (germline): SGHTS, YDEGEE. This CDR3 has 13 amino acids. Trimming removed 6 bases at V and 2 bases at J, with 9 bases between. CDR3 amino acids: CASTPRAYNEQFF. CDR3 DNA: TGTGCCAGCACCCCGAGGGCCTACAATGAGCAGTTCTTC.

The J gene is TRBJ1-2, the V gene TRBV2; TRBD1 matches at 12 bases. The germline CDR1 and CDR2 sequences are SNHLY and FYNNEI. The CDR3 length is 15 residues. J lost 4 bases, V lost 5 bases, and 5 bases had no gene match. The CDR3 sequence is CASSPGQGAPYGYTF. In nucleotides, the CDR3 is TGTGCCAGCAGTCCGGGACAGGGGGCTCCCTATGGCTACACCTTC. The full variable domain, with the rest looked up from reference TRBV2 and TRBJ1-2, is EPEVTQTPSHQVTQMGQEVILRCVPISNHLYFYWYRQILGQKVEFLVSFYNNEISEKSEIFDDQFSVERPDGSNFTLKIRSTKLEDSAMYFCASSPGQGAPYGYTFGSGTRLTVV.

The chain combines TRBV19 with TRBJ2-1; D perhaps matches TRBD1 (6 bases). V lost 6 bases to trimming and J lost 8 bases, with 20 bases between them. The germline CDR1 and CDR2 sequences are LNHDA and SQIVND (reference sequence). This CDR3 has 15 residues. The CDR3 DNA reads TGTGCCAGTAGCCCCTCCCCAGGGGCGCGGGATGAGCAGTTCTTC. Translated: CASSPSPGARDEQFF.

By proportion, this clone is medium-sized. The CDR3 region is CASSGDYTDTQYF. CDR3 bases: TGTGCCAGCAGTGGGGACTACACAGATACGCAGTATTTT. This chain links TRBV2 with TRBJ2-3, with 7 bases aligning to TRBD2. In germline, CDR1 is SNHLY, CDR2 FYNNEI. The CDR3 covers 13 residues. The V segment lost 4 bases and the J segment 2 bases; nucleotides outside the gene matches: 0.

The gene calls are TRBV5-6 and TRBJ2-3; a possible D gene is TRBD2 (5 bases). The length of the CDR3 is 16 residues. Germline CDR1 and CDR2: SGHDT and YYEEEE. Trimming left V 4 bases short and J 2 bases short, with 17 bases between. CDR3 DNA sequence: TGTGCCAGCAGCCAAGGGCCTCGGGGATACACAGATACGCAGTATTTT. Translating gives CASSQGPRGYTDTQYF.

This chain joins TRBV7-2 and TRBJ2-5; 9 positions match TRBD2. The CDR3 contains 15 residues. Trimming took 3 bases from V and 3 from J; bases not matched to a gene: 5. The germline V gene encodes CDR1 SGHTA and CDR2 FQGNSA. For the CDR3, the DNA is TGTGCCAGCAGCTTTCAAGCGGGGGGTAAAGAGACCCAGTACTTC. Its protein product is CASSFQAGGKETQYF.

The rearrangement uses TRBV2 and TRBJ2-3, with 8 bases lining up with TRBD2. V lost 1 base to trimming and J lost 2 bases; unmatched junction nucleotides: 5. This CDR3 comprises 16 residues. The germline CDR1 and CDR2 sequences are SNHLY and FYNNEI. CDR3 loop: CASSEGRGAITDTQYF. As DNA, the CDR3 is TGTGCCAGCAGTGAAGGGCGGGGGGCAATCACAGATACGCAGTATTTT.